The 26 T cell receptor beta chains below were found in one sample sequenced in a study of blood T cells in healthy people across ages. A second about 6 to 11 cycle PCR used barcoded and J-beta primers. TCRdb redid the calling of the 5' RACE reads with MiXCR, one entry per CDR3 protein. The sample records hundreds of thousands of distinct CDR3 sequences, approximately 48% being singletons. What was sequenced was blood. The receptors derive from a man aged 55 to 70 in good health.

This chain connects TRBV7-9 to TRBJ2-1, with 8 bases lining up with TRBD2. In germline, CDR1 is SEHNR, CDR2 FQNEAQ (reference sequence). After removal of 0 bases from V and 5 bases from J, the junction contained 6 bases not matched to a gene. CDR3 length: 16 residues. For the CDR3, the DNA is TGTGCCAGCAGCTTAGCCCCACGGGGGGGCCACAATGAGCAGTTCTTC. Translation: CASSLAPRGGHNEQFF.

The rearrangement links TRBV20-1 to TRBJ2-5, with D hard to call. Germline V gene data show CDR1 as DFQATT and CDR2 as SNEGSKA (reference sequence). The CDR3 covers 13 residues. Trimming stripped 3 bases from V and 5 bases from J, with 13 bases between. The CDR3 bases are TGCAGTGCTAGGGTATCCTCTTCGGAGACCCAGTACTTC. It encodes CSARVSSSETQYF.

The CDR3 protein is CASSLAGDSEQYF. The CDR3 nucleotides are TGTGCCAGCAGCTTGGCGGGGGATTCCGAGCAGTACTTC. The V call is TRBV5-6, the J call TRBJ2-7; D may be TRBD2 (6 bases). The V end was cut by 0 bases, the J end by 6 bases, with 10 bases between. CDR1 is SGHDT, CDR2 YYEEEE, per germline. The CDR3 is 13 amino acids.

The sample holds a few counts of this clonotype. The rearrangement links TRBV6-6 to TRBJ2-7, with D unclear. Trimming took 5 bases from V and 5 from J, leaving 13 bases between them. CDR1 is MNHNY, CDR2 SVGAGI, per germline (reference sequence). The CDR3 loop spans 13 amino acids. CDR3 sequence: CASSIPPSDEQYF. Written as DNA, the CDR3 is TGTGCCAGCAGTATCCCCCCGTCTGACGAGCAGTACTTC.

The CDR3, as DNA: TGTGCCAGCGGTACTACAGGGGCCGGACAGCCCCAGCATTTT. Encoded protein: CASGTTGAGQPQHF. This chain links TRBV6-6 with TRBJ1-5; 7 bases fit TRBD1. This CDR3 comprises 14 residues. V lost 8 bases and J lost 7; bases outside the gene matches: 11. The germline V gene encodes CDR1 MNHNY and CDR2 SVGAGI (reference sequence).

The chain links TRBV7-2 to TRBJ2-1; TRBD2 agrees at 16 bases. The V and J ends lost 5 bases and 5 bases, in that order; junction bases with no gene match: 9. The CDR3 runs 18 residues. Germline values: CDR1 SGHTA, CDR2 FQGNSA. In DNA, the CDR3 is TGTGCCAGCAGCAAGCCGGGACTAGCGGGGGGGCCCGACAATGAGCAGTTCTTC. Translation: CASSKPGLAGGPDNEQFF.

Worth noting for this clonotype: Germline and junction disagree at one end, which may indicate a read error. The CDR3 reads CVIRDGNTEAFF. The CDR3, as DNA: TGTGTCATCCGTGACGGTAACACTGAAGCTTTCTTT. J is TRBJ1-1 and V is TRBV10-3, with no clear D. CDR1 is ENHRY, CDR2 SYGVKD, per germline. This CDR3 contains 12 residues.

The chain has TRBV7-9 and TRBJ2-1; no firm D call. Trimming left V 5 bases short and J 7 bases short, with 9 bases between. Germline-derived CDR1 and CDR2 are SEHNR and FQNEAQ (reference sequence). This CDR3 contains 12 residues. The CDR3 sequence: CASSPDWNEQFF. As DNA, the CDR3 is TGTGCCAGCAGCCCGGATTGGAATGAGCAGTTCTTC.

This clonotype was found a few times. The J gene is TRBJ2-7, the V gene TRBV20-1, with D tentatively TRBD2 (7 bases). Looked up from germline, CDR1 is DFQATT and CDR2 is SNEGSKA (reference sequence). The CDR3 has 11 residues. The CDR3 loop is CSGGLPYEQYF. Written as DNA, the CDR3 is TGCAGCGGGGGGCTTCCCTACGAGCAGTACTTC.

The chain links TRBV3-1 to TRBJ2-1, with TRBD2 matching 11 bases. Germline trimming cut 1 base from V and 8 bases from J; bases unmatched to any gene: 4. CDR1 is LGHDT, CDR2 YNNKEL, per germline (reference sequence). The CDR3 length is 15 residues. The CDR3 region is CASSQGTSGWDEQFF. CDR3 nucleotides: TGTGCCAGCAGCCAAGGGACTAGCGGGTGGGATGAGCAGTTCTTC.

The V and J genes are TRBV20-1 and TRBJ2-3; 8 bases are shared with TRBD2. This CDR3 contains 14 residues. Germline loops: CDR1 DFQATT, CDR2 SNEGSKA (reference sequence). The V and J ends lost 4 bases and 2 bases, in that order; junction bases with no gene match: 5. CDR3 residues: CSAIVAGLTDTQYF. The CDR3 nucleotides are TGCAGTGCTATCGTAGCGGGGCTCACAGATACGCAGTATTTT.

The CDR3 sequence: CASSSLEDTQYF. As DNA, the CDR3 is TGTGCCAGCAGCTCCCTGGAAGATACGCAGTATTTT. This chain links TRBV7-6 with TRBJ2-3, with D unclear. This CDR3 is 12 amino acids long. Germline lookup yields CDR1 SGHVS and CDR2 FNYEAQ. The ends were cut back, 4 bases at V and 5 bases at J, with 7 bases in the middle.

The CDR3 nucleotides read TGTGCCAGCAGTTTTGGACGGAGCACAGATACGCAGTATTTT. Translated: CASSFGRSTDTQYF. This rearrangement joins TRBV6-5 to TRBJ2-3; D call uncertain. CDR3 size: 14 residues. Per germline, CDR1 MNHEY and CDR2 SVGAGI. Trimming shortened V by 4 bases and J by 0 bases, and 8 bases separated the two germline ends.

This chain links TRBV5-1 with TRBJ2-5; D gene ambiguous. Germline V gives CDR1 SGHRS, CDR2 YFSETQ. V lost 4 bases and J 11 bases, leaving 15 bases between the germline ends. The CDR3 loop spans 12 amino acids. This CDR3 is CASSLQSGQQYF. CDR3 sequence (DNA): TGCGCCAGCAGCCTACAATCGGGTCAGCAGTACTTC.

This clonotype appeared a few times. The chain recombines TRBV3-1 with TRBJ2-1; 7 bases are a match to TRBD2. Trimming cost V 1 base and J 15 bases; bases outside gene matches: 18. CDR1 and CDR2 from the germline V gene are LGHDT and YNNKEL (reference sequence). The CDR3 sequence is 16 residues long. The CDR3 coding sequence is TGTGCCAGCAGCCAAGGAGGACTAGATCTCGCCGTCTTGCCGTTCTTC. As protein: CASSQGGLDLAVLPFF.

This clonotype showed up just a few times. J is TRBJ2-1 and V is TRBV6-5; 13 bases align to TRBD2. The germline V gene has CDR1 MNHEY and CDR2 SVGAGI. The trim removed 4 bases at V and 8 bases at J, leaving 5 bases unmatched. The CDR3 is 15 amino acids. CDR3 sequence reads: CASSSTSGGGDEQFF. The CDR3 DNA follows: TGTGCCAGCAGTTCCACTAGCGGGGGGGGAGATGAGCAGTTCTTC.

The V gene is TRBV20-1, the J gene TRBJ2-7; 11 bases are a match to TRBD1. The end of the DNA aligns better with TRBJ2-5, so the J call may be wrong. CDR1 is DFQATT and CDR2 is SNEGSKA in the germline V gene (reference sequence). The CDR3 runs to 14 residues. Here the CDR3 reads CSAADGQGAQTQYF. The CDR3 DNA reads as TGCAGTGCTGCCGATGGACAGGGGGCCCAGACCCAGTACTTC.

This clonotype was seen many times. This chain uses TRBV7-9 with TRBJ2-7, with 11 bases identical to TRBD1. The CDR3 spans 14 residues. From germline, CDR1 is SEHNR and CDR2 FQNEAQ (reference sequence). V shed 4 bases, J shed 3 bases, and the junction held 2 bases outside the gene matches. The CDR3 loop is CASSSGTGGYEQYF. For the CDR3, the DNA is TGTGCCAGCAGCTCCGGGACAGGGGGCTACGAGCAGTACTTC.

As regards this clonotype: One end of the junction fails to match germline, which may point to a read error. This rearrangement joins TRBV4-1 to TRBJ1-1; a possible D gene is TRBD1 (5 bases). The V gene's germline CDR1 is MGHRA and CDR2 YSYEKL. The CDR3 is made up of 17 amino acids. The CDR3, as DNA: TGCGCCAGCAACCAAGGATGGGGGGACGACAGGAACACTGAAGCTTTCTTT. It encodes CASNQGWGDDRNTEAFF.

Written as DNA, the CDR3 is TGTGCCACCCAGAACGGGACACATCACTACGAGCAGTACTTC. Its translation is CATQNGTHHYEQYF. V usage is TRBV6-6 and J usage is TRBJ2-7, with a possible D match to TRBD1 (6 bases). CDR3 size: 14 residues. V shed 10 bases and J shed 3 bases, with 19 bases lying between them. From germline, CDR1 is MNHNY and CDR2 SVGAGI (reference sequence).

The chain has TRBV7-2 and TRBJ1-4; possible D gene TRBD1, 6 bases. The CDR3 spans 15 residues. Germline V gene sequence: CDR1 SGHTA, CDR2 FQGNSA. Trimming took off 5 bases at V and 0 bases at J, with 10 bases between the two ends. The CDR3 DNA reads TGTGCCAGCAGCCGACAGGCGACAACTAATGAAAAACTGTTTTTT. This sequence encodes CASSRQATTNEKLFF.

This clonotype was observed a few times. V usage is TRBV5-1 and J usage is TRBJ2-5; perhaps TRBD2 as D (5 bases). The CDR3 spans 13 residues. The V and J ends lost 4 bases and 5 bases respectively, with 12 bases between them. The germline V gene has CDR1 SGHRS and CDR2 YFSETQ. The CDR3 sequence is CASSVGLGETQYF. The CDR3 coding sequence is TGCGCCAGCAGCGTTGGACTCGGCGAGACCCAGTACTTC.

The table lists this clonotype with a few counts. This chain joins TRBV20-1 and TRBJ2-7, with TRBD1 matching over 10 bases. Germline CDR1 is DFQATT and CDR2 is SNEGSKA (reference sequence). This CDR3 contains 15 residues. The V gene end was trimmed by 2 bases and the J gene end by 3 bases; junction bases not matched to a gene: 7. The CDR3 DNA sequence: TGCAGTGCTAGACCTACGACAGGGGGCAACTACGAGCAGTACTTC. Protein product: CSARPTTGGNYEQYF.

This clonotype was observed at least ten times. This chain links TRBV6-6 with TRBJ2-5; the match to TRBD2 covers 8 bases. Trimming cost V 5 bases and J 4 bases; bases outside gene matches: 6. CDR1 is MNHNY and CDR2 is SVGAGI in the germline V gene (reference sequence). The CDR3 runs to 14 residues. The CDR3 protein is CASSNGLASETQYF. CDR3 sequence (DNA): TGTGCCAGCAGTAATGGACTAGCCTCAGAGACCCAGTACTTC.

This sequence joins TRBV12-3 or TRBV12-4 and TRBJ1-5, with unresolved D. V lost 3 bases to trimming and J lost 3 bases, with 12 bases between them. This CDR3 spans 15 amino acids. The CDR3 protein is CASSFGSGYNQPQHF. The CDR3 DNA sequence: TGTGCCAGCAGTTTCGGCAGTGGGTACAATCAGCCCCAGCATTTT.

The chain combines TRBV12-3 or TRBV12-4 with TRBJ2-7; D is perhaps TRBD1 (5 bases). TRBJ2-5 matches the DNA end more closely, so the J call is doubtful. The CDR3 contains 14 residues. CDR3 sequence: CASSTQELQETQYF. CDR3 sequence (DNA): TGTGCCAGCAGTACACAGGAGTTACAGGAGACCCAGTACTTC.